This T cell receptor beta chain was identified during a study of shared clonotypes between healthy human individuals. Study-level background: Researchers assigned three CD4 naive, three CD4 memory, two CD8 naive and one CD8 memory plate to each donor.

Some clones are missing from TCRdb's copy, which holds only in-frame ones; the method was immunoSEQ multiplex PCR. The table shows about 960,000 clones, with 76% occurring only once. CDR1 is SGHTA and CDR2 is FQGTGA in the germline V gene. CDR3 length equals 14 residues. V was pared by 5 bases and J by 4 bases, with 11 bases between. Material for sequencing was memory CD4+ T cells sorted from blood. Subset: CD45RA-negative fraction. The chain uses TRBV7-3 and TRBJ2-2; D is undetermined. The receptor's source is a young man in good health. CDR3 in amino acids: CASSRLSGTGELFF. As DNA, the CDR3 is TGTGCCAGCAGCCGGCTGTCAGGCACCGGGGAGCTGTTTTTT.